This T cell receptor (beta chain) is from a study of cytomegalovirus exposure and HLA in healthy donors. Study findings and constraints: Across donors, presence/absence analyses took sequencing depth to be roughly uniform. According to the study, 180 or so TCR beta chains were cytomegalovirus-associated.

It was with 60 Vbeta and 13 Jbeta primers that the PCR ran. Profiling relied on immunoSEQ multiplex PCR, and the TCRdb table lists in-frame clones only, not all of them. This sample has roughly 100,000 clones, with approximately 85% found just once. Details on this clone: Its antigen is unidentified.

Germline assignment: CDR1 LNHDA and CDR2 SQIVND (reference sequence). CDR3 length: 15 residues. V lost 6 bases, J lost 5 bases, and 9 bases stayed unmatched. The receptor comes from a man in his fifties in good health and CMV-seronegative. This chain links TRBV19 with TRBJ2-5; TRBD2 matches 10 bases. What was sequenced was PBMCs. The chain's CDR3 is CASSPQRGGRETQYF. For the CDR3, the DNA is TGTGCCAGTAGCCCTCAGCGGGGGGGCCGCGAGACCCAGTACTTC.